The T cell receptor (beta chain) under discussion was sequenced for a study of identical twins. TCRdb redid the calling of the 5' RACE reads with MiXCR, one entry per CDR3 protein. The sample has some 330,000 distinct CDR3 sequences, approximately 8.8% seen once. Turning to this clonotype: Antigen specificity is unknown.

Germline loops: CDR1 SGHDT, CDR2 YYEEEE. This CDR3 is built from 15 residues. Unmatched junction bases numbered 2, after V lost 2 bases and J lost 1 base. Study-level results: The study reached conclusions through statistical analysis that was cross-sectional, not following the same donors.

Sequencing was performed on naive T cells sorted from blood. The sequence was obtained from a woman aged 45-65 years in good health. J is TRBJ1-5 and V is TRBV5-6; TRBD1 matches at 8 bases. The chain's CDR3 is CASSLQGVSNQPQHF. CDR3 DNA sequence: TGTGCCAGCAGCTTACAGGGGGTGAGCAATCAGCCCCAGCATTTT.